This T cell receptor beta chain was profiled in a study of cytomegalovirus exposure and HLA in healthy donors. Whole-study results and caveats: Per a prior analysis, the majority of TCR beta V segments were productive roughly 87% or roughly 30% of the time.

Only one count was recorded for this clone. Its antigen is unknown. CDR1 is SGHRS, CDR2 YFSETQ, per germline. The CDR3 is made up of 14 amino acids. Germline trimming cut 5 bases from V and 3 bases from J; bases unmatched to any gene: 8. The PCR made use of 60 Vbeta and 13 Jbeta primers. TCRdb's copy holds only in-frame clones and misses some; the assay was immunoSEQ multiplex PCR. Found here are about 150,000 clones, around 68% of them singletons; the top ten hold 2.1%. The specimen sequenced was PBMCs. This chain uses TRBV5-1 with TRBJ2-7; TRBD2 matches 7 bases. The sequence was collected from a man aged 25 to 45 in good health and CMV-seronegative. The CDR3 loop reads CASSWGGKVYEQYF. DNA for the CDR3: TGCGCCAGCAGTTGGGGAGGGAAGGTCTACGAGCAGTACTTC.